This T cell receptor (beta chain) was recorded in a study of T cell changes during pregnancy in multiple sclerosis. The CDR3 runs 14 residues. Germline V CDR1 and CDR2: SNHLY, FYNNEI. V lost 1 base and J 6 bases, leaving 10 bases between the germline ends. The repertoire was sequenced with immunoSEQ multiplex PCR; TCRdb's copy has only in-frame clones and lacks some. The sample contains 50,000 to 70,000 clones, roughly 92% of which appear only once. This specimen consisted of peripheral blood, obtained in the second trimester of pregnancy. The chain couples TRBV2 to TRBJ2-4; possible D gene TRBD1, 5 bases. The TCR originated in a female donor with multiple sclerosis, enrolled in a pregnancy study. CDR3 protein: CASSEEGQGNIQYF. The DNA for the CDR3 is TGTGCCAGCAGTGAAGAAGGGCAGGGAAACATTCAGTACTTC.